Below are 21 T cell receptor beta chains sequenced from a single sample in a study of T-cell reconstitution after alpha-beta-depleted transplantation in children. Using unique molecular identifiers, the investigators prepared the TCRbeta library. From the PCR reads, TCRdb called clonotypes with MiXCR, one entry per CDR3 protein. Among 300,000 or so distinct CDR3 sequences listed, about a quarter were seen once. The material sequenced was PBMCs, mostly from graft donor cells, taken 180 days after TCRalphabeta/CD19-depleted stem cell transplant. These TCRs come from a male patient between 5 and 17 years old who had a stem cell transplant for acute lymphoblastic leukemia, so the T cells may come from the graft donor.

The chain carries TRBV6-2 or TRBV6-3 and TRBJ1-4; no clear D. Looked up from germline, CDR1 is MNHEY and CDR2 is SVGEGT. V dropped 2 bases and J dropped 4 bases, with 8 bases sitting between them. This CDR3 is 14 amino acids long. The CDR3 protein is CASSYGLSNEKLFF. The CDR3 region has the DNA TGTGCCAGCAGTTACGGGCTGAGTAATGAAAAACTGTTTTTT.

The gene calls are TRBV7-8 and TRBJ1-1, with D possibly TRBD1 on 6 matching bases. There are 17 residues in the CDR3. Between the trimmed V and J ends, which lost 2 bases and 4 bases, there was a span of 20 bases. Germline V CDR1 and CDR2: SGHVS, FQNEAQ. In DNA, the CDR3 is TGTGCCAGCAGCTTACACTATACGACGATGGGGGCCACTGAAGCTTTCTTT. Its translation: CASSLHYTTMGATEAFF.

J is TRBJ2-1 and V is TRBV3-1; no firm D call. V dropped 0 bases and J dropped 7 bases, with 7 bases sitting between them. The CDR3 contains 13 residues. Germline V gives CDR1 LGHDT, CDR2 YNNKEL (reference sequence). CDR3 DNA sequence: TGTGCCAGCAGCCAAGATATGGGGAATGAGCAGTTCTTC. This translates into CASSQDMGNEQFF.

This rearrangement joins TRBV3-1 to TRBJ2-1, with 9 bases matching TRBD1. This CDR3 is 16 amino acids long. From germline, CDR1 is LGHDT and CDR2 YNNKEL (reference sequence). J was trimmed by 6 bases and V by 3 bases; bases with no gene match: 9. CDR3 amino acids: CASSQLRRGQGNEQFF. The CDR3 nucleotides read TGTGCCAGCAGCCAGCTTAGAAGGGGACAGGGCAATGAGCAGTTCTTC.

The chain combines TRBV5-1 with TRBJ1-3; a possible D gene is TRBD1 (5 bases). V was cut by 0 bases and J by 3 bases, with 13 bases left in between. Germline V gene lookup returns CDR1 SGHRS and CDR2 YFSETQ. CDR3 size: 16 residues. CDR3 DNA sequence: TGCGCCAGCAGCTTGGATGGGGGTGTAGGTGGAAACACCATATATTTT. Translation: CASSLDGGVGGNTIYF. Complete variable domain (other parts from reference TRBV5-1 and TRBJ1-3): KAGVTQTPRYLIKTRGQQVTLSCSPISGHRSVSWYQQTPGQGLQFLFEYFSETQRNKGNFPGRFSGRQFSNSRSEMNVSTLELGDSALYLCASSLDGGVGGNTIYFGEGSWLTVV.

This sequence joins TRBV5-1 and TRBJ2-7; no reliable D call. With 0 bases removed from V and 6 bases from J, the gap between germline ends came to 10 bases. The CDR3 totals 13 residues. Per the germline V gene, CDR1 is SGHRS and CDR2 is YFSETQ. The CDR3 DNA reads TGCGCCAGCAGCTTGGGTACAGTCCCCGAGCAGTACTTC. Translated, it gives CASSLGTVPEQYF.

The chain uses TRBV10-3 and TRBJ2-1; 7 bases line up with TRBD2. Losses at the gene ends were 4 bases for V and 0 bases for J; bases not matched to a gene: 0. Per germline, CDR1 ENHRY and CDR2 SYGVKD. This CDR3 region has 14 residues. In nucleotides, the CDR3 is TGTGCCATCAGTGGACTAGCCTCCTACAATGAGCAGTTCTTC. Amino acids: CAISGLASYNEQFF.

CDR3 sequence: CASSLWGLGGYTF. CDR3 sequence (DNA): TGTGCCAGCAGTTTGTGGGGGCTTGGTGGCTACACCTTC. The genes are TRBV28 and TRBJ1-2; TRBD1 is a possible D gene (6 bases). The CDR3 contains 13 residues. Trimming took off 3 bases at V and 7 bases at J, with 12 bases between the two ends. Germline V lookup: CDR1 MDHEN, CDR2 SYDVKM.

The chain links TRBV7-3 to TRBJ2-1; D call uncertain. V gave up 5 bases and J gave up 8 bases, with 16 bases separating them. The germline gives CDR1 SGHTA, CDR2 FQGTGA. This CDR3 has 14 amino acids. CDR3 in amino acids: CASSHRVSPDEQFF. DNA for the CDR3: TGTGCCAGCAGCCACCGAGTTAGCCCCGATGAGCAGTTCTTC. Combining the CDR3 with reference TRBV7-3 and TRBJ2-1 gives the whole variable domain GAGVSQTPSNKVTEKGKYVELRCDPISGHTALYWYRQSLGQGPEFLIYFQGTGAADDSGLPNDRFFAVRPEGSVSTLKIQRTERGDSAVYLCASSHRVSPDEQFFGPGTRLTVL.

This clonotype was recorded a few times. This chain joins TRBV20-1 and TRBJ2-7; 8 bases match TRBD1. V lost 2 bases and J lost 3; bases outside the gene matches: 12. Germline-derived CDR1 and CDR2 are DFQATT and SNEGSKA (reference sequence). The CDR3 is 16 residues long. CDR3: CSARKHVRTGFYEQYF. CDR3 DNA sequence: TGCAGTGCTAGAAAACACGTCCGGACAGGGTTCTACGAGCAGTACTTC.

This clonotype was recorded a few times. V usage is TRBV18 and J usage is TRBJ2-7; D is possibly TRBD1 or TRBD2 (6 bases each). Germline assignment: CDR1 KGHSH and CDR2 LQKENI. V lost 2 bases and J lost 0, with 11 bases in between. CDR3 length equals 15 residues. In DNA, the CDR3 is TGTGCCAGCTCACCAGGAGGGGGGACCTCCTACGAGCAGTACTTC. It codes for CASSPGGGTSYEQYF.

In this sample, this clonotype turned up a few times. The chain is built from TRBV12-3 or TRBV12-4 and TRBJ2-7; 8 bases map to TRBD1. V dropped 6 bases and J dropped 2; count of bases not matched to a gene: 9. The CDR3 loop spans 15 amino acids. The CDR3 protein is CASRTAGTGTYEQYF. The CDR3 DNA is TGTGCCAGCAGAACAGCCGGGACAGGAACCTACGAGCAGTACTTC.

The V and J genes are TRBV7-6 and TRBJ2-7, with D possibly TRBD2 on 5 matching bases. CDR3 length: 13 amino acids. Germline V gene sequence: CDR1 SGHVS, CDR2 FNYEAQ. V lost 5 bases, J lost 3 bases, and 11 bases lay in between. The CDR3 nucleotides read TGTGCCAGCAGCCCACTAGGGATCTACGAGCAGTACTTC. This translates into CASSPLGIYEQYF.

V is TRBV6-5 and J is TRBJ2-5; D ambiguous. The V end was cut by 0 bases, the J end by 1 base, with 9 bases between. Germline assignment: CDR1 MNHEY and CDR2 SVGAGI. This CDR3 has 15 amino acids. CDR3 nucleotides: TGTGCCAGCAGTTACTCCGGGTCCCTCCAAGAGACCCAGTACTTC. Protein: CASSYSGSLQETQYF.

The genes are TRBV7-6 and TRBJ2-5; TRBD1 matches at 9 bases. CDR3 length: 15 residues. CDR1 is SGHVS and CDR2 is FNYEAQ in the germline V gene. The trim removed 4 bases at V and 5 bases at J, leaving 8 bases unmatched. In DNA, the CDR3 is TGTGCCAGCAGCTACCACAGGGGGCGCGGGGAGACCCAGTACTTC. Translated: CASSYHRGRGETQYF.

The V gene is TRBV9, the J gene TRBJ1-2, with D perhaps matching TRBD1 (5 bases). Germline values: CDR1 SGDLS, CDR2 YYNGEE. Trimming removed 3 bases at V and 2 bases at J, with 17 bases between. This CDR3 is 16 amino acids long. CDR3 sequence: CASSEFSTAENYGYTF. The CDR3, as DNA: TGTGCCAGCAGCGAATTTTCGACAGCAGAGAACTATGGCTACACCTTC.

The sample holds a few counts of this clonotype. In DNA form, the CDR3 reads TGTGCCAGCAGCTACACTACCCCCTCCTACGAGCAGTACTTC. This sequence encodes CASSYTTPSYEQYF. The rearrangement joins TRBV11-2 to TRBJ2-7; D gene ambiguous. Germline V lookup: CDR1 SGHAT, CDR2 FQNNGV. Trimming pared 4 bases from V and 0 bases from J, leaving 10 bases between. The CDR3 extends over 14 amino acids.

This chain links TRBV7-6 with TRBJ1-1, with TRBD1 identical over 7 bases. Looked up from germline, CDR1 is SGHVS and CDR2 is FNYEAQ. Germline trimming cut 5 bases from V and 8 bases from J; bases unmatched to any gene: 8. The CDR3 contains 13 residues. CDR3 sequence reads: CASSRRQGAEAFF. CDR3 in DNA: TGTGCCAGCAGCAGACGACAGGGAGCGGAAGCTTTCTTT.

The J gene is TRBJ2-7, the V gene TRBV6-6; no firm D call. The CDR3 sequence is 11 residues long. From germline, CDR1 is MNHNY and CDR2 SVGAGI (reference sequence). Trimming removed 5 bases at V and 4 bases at J, with 6 bases between. The CDR3 nucleotides read TGTGCCAGCAGTAGGGAATACGAGCAGTACTTC. It encodes CASSREYEQYF.

The chain recombines TRBV12-3 or TRBV12-4 with TRBJ2-6; D remains ambiguous. The length of the CDR3 is 14 residues. The V and J ends lost 7 bases and 0 bases respectively, with 7 bases between them. The CDR3 bases are TGTGCCAGCACGGCATTCTCTGGGGCCAACGTCCTGACTTTC. Amino acids: CASTAFSGANVLTF.

The chain couples TRBV12-3 or TRBV12-4 to TRBJ2-7; D uncertain. The length of the CDR3 is 18 residues. V dropped 5 bases and J dropped 5 bases, with 28 bases sitting between them. As DNA, the CDR3 is TGTGCCAGCAGTCCCCGCCACCTTCGGGTGTCTAGGGTTCACGAGCAGTACTTC. It encodes CASSPRHLRVSRVHEQYF.